This T cell receptor (beta chain) was recorded in a study of blood T cells in healthy people across ages. Primed by a sample-barcoded 5' primer and a J-beta primer mix, a second PCR proceeded for roughly 6 to 12 cycles. TCRdb passed the 5' RACE reads through MiXCR, listing each CDR3 protein once. The sample has around 700,000 distinct CDR3 sequences; about 25% are singletons. V gave up 6 bases and J gave up 4 bases, with 19 bases separating them. Germline CDR1 reads PRHDT; CDR2 reads FYEKMQ (reference sequence). The CDR3 contains 16 residues. This sample also appeared in a second study, on T cells of mothers and their children.

The V call is TRBV13, the J call TRBJ2-1; D unclear. The sequence was collected from a boy between 10 and 17 years old in good health. Sequencing was done on a sample of blood. CDR3 loop: CASSTRTPRRYNEQFF. The DNA of the CDR3 is TGTGCCAGCAGTACGAGGACGCCCCGTAGATACAATGAGCAGTTCTTC.